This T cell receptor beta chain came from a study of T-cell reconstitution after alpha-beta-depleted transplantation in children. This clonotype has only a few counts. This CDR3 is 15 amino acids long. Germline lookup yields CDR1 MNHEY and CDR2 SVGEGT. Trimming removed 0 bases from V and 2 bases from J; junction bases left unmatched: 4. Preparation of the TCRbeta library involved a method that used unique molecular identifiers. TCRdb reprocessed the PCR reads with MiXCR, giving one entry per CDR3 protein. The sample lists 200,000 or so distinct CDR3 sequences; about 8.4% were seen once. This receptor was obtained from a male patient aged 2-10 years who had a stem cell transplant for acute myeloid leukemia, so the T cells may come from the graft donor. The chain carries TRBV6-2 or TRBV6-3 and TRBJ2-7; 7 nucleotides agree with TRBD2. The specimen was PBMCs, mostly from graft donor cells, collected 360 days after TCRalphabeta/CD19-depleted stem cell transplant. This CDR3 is CASSYSGRVTYEQYV. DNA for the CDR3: TGTGCCAGCAGTTACTCGGGGAGGGTGACCTACGAGCAGTACGTC.